The 8 T cell receptor beta chains listed next were all sequenced from one sample in a study of T cells in Graves' hyperthyroidism and ophthalmopathy (dated by TCRdb to between 2018 and 2021). Library prep was done by multiplex PCR. TCRdb names Illumina HiSeq 2000 as the instrument used. The TCR beta CDR3 regions were amplified from the RNA transcripts. A first-round RT-PCR of the TCR CDR3 used the HTBI primer set with the Qiagen OneStep RT-PCR kit. TCRdb redid the processing of the public reads, applying fastp at Q25 and MiXCR, and retained in-frame beta chains. Each entry is one CDR3 protein sequence, shown with its most common DNA and genes. The sample has roughly 510,000 distinct CDR3 sequences on record, approximately 48% of them singletons. In total, the top ten clones hold about two fifths of the sample. The sequencing input was peripheral blood or thyroid tissue (not recorded which). The receptors come from an adult woman with Graves' disease, either hyperthyroidism or ophthalmopathy (not recorded which).

The chain joins TRBV13 to TRBJ1-1, with D uncertain. V dropped 8 bases and J dropped 5 bases, with 15 bases sitting between them. This CDR3 has 13 residues. Germline-derived CDR1 and CDR2 are PRHDT and FYEKMQ (reference sequence). CDR3: CASWGGLGTEAFF. CDR3 nucleotides: TGTGCCAGCTGGGGAGGTTTGGGTACTGAAGCTTTCTTT.

This chain connects TRBV10-3 to TRBJ2-5; D is undetermined. Germline-derived CDR1 and CDR2 are ENHRY and SYGVKD. The CDR3 consists of 13 residues. V was pared by 8 bases and J by 9 bases, with 19 bases between. CDR3 protein: CAIGEALNQPQYF. The CDR3 coding sequence is TGTGCCATCGGCGAGGCTCTCAATCAGCCCCAGTACTTC.

The chain recombines TRBV24-1 with TRBJ2-7, with D unclear. V was shortened by 3 bases and J by 0 bases, with 14 bases between the two germline ends. Germline V gene data show CDR1 as KGHDR and CDR2 as SFDVKD. The CDR3 length is 16 residues. The CDR3 spells CATSDGRKGLSYEQYF. CDR3 nucleotide sequence: TGTGCCACCAGTGATGGCCGGAAGGGCCTCTCCTACGAGCAGTACTTC.

This clonotype showed up many times. The rearrangement joins TRBV6-2 or TRBV6-3 to TRBJ1-5; D is uncertain. Germline-derived CDR1 and CDR2 are MNHEY and SVGEGT. V lost 2 bases and J 11 bases, leaving 13 bases between the germline ends. The CDR3 extends over 13 amino acids. The CDR3 bases are TGTGCCAGCAGTTACGGTGGTCCTTGGGCCCAGCATTTT. Translating gives CASSYGGPWAQHF.

The chain is built from TRBV10-2 and TRBJ2-7, with D perhaps given as TRBD1 or TRBD2 (5 bases each). In germline, CDR1 is WSHSY, CDR2 SAAADI. The CDR3 totals 12 residues. The V end was cut by 7 bases, the J end by 5 bases, with 12 bases between. CDR3 protein: CASTGTGHEQYF. The CDR3 region has the DNA TGCGCCAGCACTGGGACCGGGCACGAGCAGTACTTC.

For this clonotype: A much bigger clone sits one base away, suggesting this may be a read error. The chain carries TRBV29-1 and TRBJ1-1; D uncertain. With 7 bases removed from V and 5 bases from J, the gap between germline ends came to 17 bases. The germline gives CDR1 SQVTM, CDR2 ANQGSEA. This CDR3 comprises 13 residues. CDR3 in DNA: TGCAGCGCCCAGGATTTTGGGTGGACTGAAGCTTTCTTT. Its translation: CSAQDFGWTEAFF.

The sample holds many counts of this clonotype. V is TRBV5-1 and J is TRBJ2-7, with D possibly matching TRBD2 (5 bases). V was clipped by 5 bases and J by 2 bases, with 17 bases between them. Looked up from germline, CDR1 is SGHRS and CDR2 is YFSETQ. This CDR3 is built from 15 residues. CDR3 amino acids: CASRERWGVPYEQYF. The CDR3 nucleotides are TGCGCCAGCAGGGAGAGATGGGGAGTCCCCTACGAGCAGTACTTC.

This clonotype was recorded at least ten times. The chain joins TRBV7-9 to TRBJ2-2; D uncertain. CDR1 is SEHNR and CDR2 is FQNEAQ in the germline V gene (reference sequence). This CDR3 is 16 amino acids long. Trimming removed 1 base at V and 1 base at J, with 10 bases between. The CDR3 sequence: CASSLEGFWNTGELFF. The CDR3 DNA follows: TGTGCCAGCAGCTTAGAAGGTTTCTGGAACACCGGGGAGCTGTTTTTT. The complete variable domain, with remaining parts taken from reference TRBV7-9 and TRBJ2-2, reads DTGVSQNPRHKITKRGQNVTFRCDPISEHNRLYWYRQTLGQGPEFLTYFQNEAQLEKSRLLSDRFSAERPKGSFSTLEIQRTEQGDSAMYLCASSLEGFWNTGELFFGEGSRLTVL.